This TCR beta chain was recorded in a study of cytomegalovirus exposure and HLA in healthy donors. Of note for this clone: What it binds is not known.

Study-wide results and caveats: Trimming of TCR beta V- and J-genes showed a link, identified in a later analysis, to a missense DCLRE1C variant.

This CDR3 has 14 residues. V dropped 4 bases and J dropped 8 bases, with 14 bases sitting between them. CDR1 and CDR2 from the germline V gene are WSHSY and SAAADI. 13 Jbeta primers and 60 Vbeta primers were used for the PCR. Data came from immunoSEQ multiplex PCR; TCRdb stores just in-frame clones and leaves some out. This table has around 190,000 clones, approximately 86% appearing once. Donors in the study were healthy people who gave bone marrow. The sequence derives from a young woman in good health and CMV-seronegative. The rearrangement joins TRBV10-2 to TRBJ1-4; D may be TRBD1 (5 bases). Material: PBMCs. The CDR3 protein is CASSVGVGAEKLFF. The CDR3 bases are TGCGCCAGCAGTGTAGGGGTGGGTGCAGAAAAACTGTTTTTT.